A single T cell receptor (beta chain) is shown here with its context. This sample was included in a study of blood T cell repertoires in COVID-19. Overall study context: Sites across the United States, Italy and Spain contributed samples from acute and convalescent COVID-19. PBMCs, B-cell-depleted T cells, or T cells provided the cDNA or gDNA that made up the material.

Some clones are missing from TCRdb's copy, which holds only in-frame ones; the method was immunoSEQ multiplex PCR. The table lists approximately 200,000 clones, more than 70% of them singletons. This CDR3 is built from 16 residues. Deletions cut 9 bases from V and 8 bases from J, with 25 bases between. Germline CDR1 is KGHDR and CDR2 is SFDVKD. Sequencing was performed on peripheral blood. This TCR derives from a woman aged 25 to 39 with acute or convalescent COVID-19. The chain uses TRBV24-1 and TRBJ2-1; possible D gene TRBD2, 7 bases. The DNA of the CDR3 is TGTGCCACCGGGGGTTTGCTGTCAGGGGCGGGGGATGAGCAGTTCTTC. It specifies CATGGLLSGAGDEQFF.